This entry lists 22 T cell receptor beta chains sequenced from one sample in a study of blood T cell repertoires in COVID-19. Repertoires were generated with immunoSEQ multiplex PCR, while TCRdb's copy carries only in-frame clones and drops some. The table shows 200,000 or so clones, with 65% to 85% occurring only once. The sequenced sample was peripheral blood. Receptors were obtained from a man aged 55 to 69 with active or convalescent COVID-19.

This clone appeared once. The V call is TRBV11-3, the J call TRBJ2-1; 7 bases agree with TRBD1. The CDR3 runs 14 residues. V shed 5 bases and J 12 bases; nucleotides not matched to a gene: 13. CDR1 SGHNT and CDR2 YENEEA come from the germline V gene. The CDR3 region is CASSPQDPGQTQFF. The DNA for the CDR3 is TGTGCCAGCAGCCCGCAGGACCCGGGACAGACGCAGTTCTTC.

The rearrangement links TRBV10-3 to TRBJ1-4, with a weak D call TRBD1 (6 bases). CDR3 length equals 13 residues. Trimming pared 6 bases from V and 2 bases from J, leaving 7 bases between. Germline CDR1 reads ENHRY; CDR2 reads SYGVKD. CDR3 DNA sequence: TGTGCCATCAGGGGGGCCACTAATGAAAAACTGTTTTTT. It codes for CAIRGATNEKLFF.

This clone turned up a few times. V gene TRBV19 combines with J gene TRBJ2-5; perhaps TRBD1 as D (6 bases). Germline CDR1 reads LNHDA; CDR2 reads SQIVND (reference sequence). Trimming took 4 bases from V and 5 from J, leaving 14 bases between them. The CDR3 length is 14 residues. The CDR3 coding sequence is TGTGCCAGTAGTAGCCAGGGGTGGTTGGAGACCCAGTACTTC. Residues: CASSSQGWLETQYF.

The CDR3 nucleotides are TGTGCCAGCAGCAGGCGGGACAGGGACTACGAGCAGTACTTC. Encoded protein: CASSRRDRDYEQYF. This chain joins TRBV6-2 or TRBV6-3 and TRBJ2-7; TRBD1 matches at 9 bases. The CDR3 is made up of 14 amino acids. CDR1 and CDR2 (germline): MNHEY, SVGEGT. V was clipped by 6 bases and J by 3 bases; unmatched bases: 6.

The chain recombines TRBV9 with TRBJ2-4; 11 bases map to TRBD1. Trimming at V came to 2 bases and at J to 9 bases, leaving 1 base not matched to a gene. CDR1 is SGDLS, CDR2 YYNGEE, per germline. The CDR3 runs to 13 residues. CDR3 sequence reads: CASSVGTGGIQYF. In nucleotides, the CDR3 is TGTGCCAGCAGCGTGGGGACAGGGGGCATTCAGTACTTC.

This chain uses TRBV28 with TRBJ2-1, with 8 bases matching TRBD2. CDR1 and CDR2 (germline): MDHEN, SYDVKM. Germline trimming cut 3 bases from V and 4 bases from J; bases unmatched to any gene: 5. The CDR3 extends over 15 amino acids. This CDR3 is CASSFPSGGYNEQFF. The CDR3 coding sequence is TGTGCCAGCAGTTTTCCCAGCGGGGGATACAATGAGCAGTTCTTC.

The V call is TRBV7-9, the J call TRBJ2-1; D possibly corresponds to TRBD1 (6 bases). Germline lookup yields CDR1 SEHNR and CDR2 FQNEAQ (reference sequence). The CDR3 spans 14 residues. V lost 4 bases, J lost 6 bases, and 13 bases lay in between. DNA of the CDR3: TGTGCCAGCAGCTCAGACAGGTTTCTCAATGAGCAGTTCTTC. It translates to CASSSDRFLNEQFF. Full variable domain (missing parts from reference TRBV7-9 and TRBJ2-1): DTGVSQNPRHKITKRGQNVTFRCDPISEHNRLYWYRQTLGQGPEFLTYFQNEAQLEKSRLLSDRFSAERPKGSFSTLEIQRTEQGDSAMYLCASSSDRFLNEQFFGPGTRLTVL.

The gene calls are TRBV5-4 and TRBJ1-1; D is unresolved. V was clipped by 2 bases and J by 6 bases, with 14 bases between them. The CDR3 is 14 amino acids. Per germline, CDR1 SGHNT and CDR2 YYREEE (reference sequence). CDR3: CASSFLGVNAEAFF. CDR3 DNA sequence: TGTGCCAGCAGCTTCCTCGGGGTAAATGCTGAAGCTTTCTTT.

The V gene is TRBV4-1, the J gene TRBJ1-1; D unresolved. The CDR3 length is 16 residues. Germline V gives CDR1 MGHRA, CDR2 YSYEKL. Deletions cut 5 bases from V and 1 base from J, with 17 bases between. The CDR3 DNA reads TGCGCCAGCAGCTCAACCCCCGGGGAGCAGAACACTGAAGCTTTCTTT. Its translation: CASSSTPGEQNTEAFF.

The genes are TRBV10-3 and TRBJ2-1, with D perhaps matching TRBD1 (5 bases). The CDR3 is 14 residues long. The germline V gene encodes CDR1 ENHRY and CDR2 SYGVKD. Trimming took 4 bases from V and 8 from J, leaving 15 bases between them. The CDR3 region is CAISGQLGKDEQFF. CDR3 nucleotide sequence: TGTGCCATCAGTGGACAGTTAGGTAAGGATGAGCAGTTCTTC.

J is TRBJ2-4 and V is TRBV30; 8 nucleotides match TRBD1. CDR1 is GTSNPN and CDR2 is SVGIG in the germline V gene (reference sequence). This CDR3 is built from 15 residues. J gave up 8 bases and V 0 bases, and 9 bases lay outside the gene matches. The CDR3: CAWSVGAGGSDIQYF. The CDR3 DNA follows: TGTGCCTGGAGTGTGGGGGCAGGGGGCTCGGACATTCAGTACTTC.

A note on this clone: The same CDR3 can be traced to other DNA sequences in this sample. The chain carries TRBV7-2 and TRBJ2-3; D possibly corresponds to TRBD1 (6 bases). The V and J ends lost 5 bases and 6 bases respectively, with 15 bases between them. The germline V gene encodes CDR1 SGHTA and CDR2 FQGNSA. This CDR3 has 14 amino acids. CDR3 amino acids: CASSPRGRGDTQYF. The CDR3 bases are TGTGCCAGCAGCCCACGAGGCAGGGGCGATACGCAGTATTTT.

This clone has only a few counts. The chain combines TRBV20-1 with TRBJ1-2; D uncertain. With 3 bases removed from V and 0 bases from J, the gap between germline ends came to 11 bases. The length of the CDR3 is 14 residues. Germline V CDR1 and CDR2: DFQATT, SNEGSKA (reference sequence). The CDR3: CSASNWGANYGYTF. In nucleotides, the CDR3 is TGCAGTGCTAGTAACTGGGGAGCTAACTATGGCTACACCTTC.

J is TRBJ2-5 and V is TRBV24-1; possible D gene TRBD2, 6 bases. Germline loops: CDR1 KGHDR, CDR2 SFDVKD. This CDR3 region has 12 residues. Trimming removed 9 bases from V and 1 base from J, with 8 bases in between. CDR3: CATRGSQETQYF. Here the CDR3 DNA reads TGTGCCACCCGGGGGTCCCAAGAGACCCAGTACTTC.

The chain is built from TRBV2 and TRBJ2-3, with 8 positions matching TRBD2. V lost 4 bases and J lost 3; bases outside the gene matches: 6. This CDR3 is built from 15 residues. From germline, CDR1 is SNHLY and CDR2 FYNNEI. The CDR3 reads CASSVQRGITDTQYF. DNA for the CDR3: TGTGCCAGCAGTGTACAGCGGGGGATAACAGATACGCAGTATTTT.

This rearrangement joins TRBV19 to TRBJ2-3; TRBD2 matches at 7 bases. The CDR3 sequence is 15 residues long. Germline values: CDR1 LNHDA, CDR2 SQIVND (reference sequence). Trimming cost V 10 bases and J 2 bases; bases outside gene matches: 12. CDR3 in amino acids: CAKRRWGLTTDTQYF. The CDR3 nucleotides are TGTGCCAAAAGAAGGTGGGGACTAACCACAGATACGCAGTATTTT.

This chain joins TRBV28 and TRBJ1-5; possibly TRBD1 for D (5 bases). The germline V gene encodes CDR1 MDHEN and CDR2 SYDVKM. The germline V and J ends were trimmed by 5 bases and 4 bases, with 18 bases remaining between them. CDR3 length: 16 amino acids. CDR3 loop: CASSTDGRGGNQPQHF. In DNA form, the CDR3 reads TGTGCCAGCAGTACCGACGGGCGGGGCGGTAATCAGCCCCAGCATTTT.

The chain employs TRBV19 and TRBJ1-2; D is ambiguous. This CDR3 is 11 amino acids long. With 7 bases removed from V and 7 bases from J, the gap between germline ends came to 10 bases. Germline-derived CDR1 and CDR2 are LNHDA and SQIVND (reference sequence). CDR3 nucleotide sequence: TGTGCCAGTAATCAAGGCGGTGGCTACACCTTC. Translating it yields CASNQGGGYTF.

This chain joins TRBV6-2 or TRBV6-3 and TRBJ2-3, with TRBD2 identical over 10 bases. The CDR3 sequence is 15 residues long. Germline V gives CDR1 MNHEY, CDR2 SVGEGT. The trim removed 5 bases at V and 4 bases at J, leaving 6 bases unmatched. Written as DNA, the CDR3 is TGTGCCAGCAGTACTAGCGGGAAACGTGCAGATACGCAGTATTTT. This translates into CASSTSGKRADTQYF.

This clone appeared once. The rearrangement joins TRBV2 to TRBJ1-6; TRBD1 might be the D (5 bases). The germline V gene has CDR1 SNHLY and CDR2 FYNNEI. V was trimmed by 10 bases and J by 7 bases, leaving 14 bases between them. The CDR3 totals 13 residues. In nucleotides, the CDR3 is TGTGCCACCGAAGGGGTGCGGAATTCACCCCTCCACTTT. It yields the protein CATEGVRNSPLHF.

The chain carries TRBV11-1 and TRBJ2-7, with D perhaps TRBD1 (6 bases). The V and J ends lost 3 bases and 1 base respectively, with 10 bases between them. CDR3 length: 14 amino acids. Germline lookup yields CDR1 SGHAT and CDR2 FQDESV (reference sequence). As DNA, the CDR3 is TGTGCCAGCAGCTTTCGAGACAGGTCCTACGAGCAGTACTTC. It translates to CASSFRDRSYEQYF.

This sequence joins TRBV15 and TRBJ2-5, with D possibly TRBD1 on 7 matching bases. Trimming removed 1 base at V and 1 base at J, with 19 bases between. There are 18 residues in the CDR3. Germline CDR1 reads LNHNV; CDR2 reads YYDKDF (reference sequence). The CDR3 nucleotides read TGTGCCACCAGCAGAGCGAGGGGGGCACAGGGGCTCCAAGAGACCCAGTACTTC. It translates to CATSRARGAQGLQETQYF.